These 7 T cell receptor beta chains were sequenced from one sample in a study of blood T cells in healthy people across ages. Sample-barcoded 5' priming and a J-beta primer mix drove a second PCR of about 6 to 12 cycles. One entry per CDR3 protein, called by TCRdb with MiXCR from the 5' RACE reads. Of 600,000 to 800,000 distinct CDR3 sequences detected, over 20% appear once; the ten largest clones hold roughly 3.9%. The source material was blood. All receptors come from a man between 65 and 80 years old in good health.

This clonotype was observed a few times. The chain uses TRBV21-1 and TRBJ2-7; the table's D gene call, TRBD2, was not cross checked with the DNA. TRBV21-1 is designated a pseudogene. The length of the CDR3 is 15 residues. CDR3 region: CASSTRGSCSYEQYF. In DNA, the CDR3 is TGTGCCAGCAGCACTAGAGGGTCCTGCTCCTACGAGCAGTACTTC.

This clonotype came up a few times. V usage is TRBV7-8 and J usage is TRBJ2-5; 8 bases match TRBD1. The J call may be in error: the DNA end matches TRBJ2-7 better. CDR3 length equals 14 residues. Germline CDR1 and CDR2: SGHVS and FQNEAQ. The CDR3: CASSLQGEVDEQYF. The CDR3 DNA is TGTGCCAGCAGTCTACAGGGGGAGGTTGACGAGCAGTACTTC.

There are a few counts of this clonotype. CDR3 nucleotide sequence: TGTGCCAGCAGTCCATTCAGGGGAGGACCCCAGCATTTT. Protein product: CASSPFRGGPQHF. The genes are TRBV28 and TRBJ1-5, with D possibly matching TRBD1 (6 bases). Germline assignment: CDR1 MDHEN and CDR2 SYDVKM. There are 13 residues in the CDR3. The ends were cut back, 5 bases at V and 10 bases at J, with 15 bases in the middle.

The rearrangement joins TRBV7-3 to TRBJ2-3; 10 positions match TRBD2. The V gene end was trimmed by 5 bases and the J gene end by 2 bases; junction bases not matched to a gene: 7. The germline V gene has CDR1 SGHTA and CDR2 FQGTGA. The CDR3 contains 16 residues. The CDR3 region is CASSRTSGVPTDTQYF. CDR3 in DNA: TGTGCCAGCAGCCGGACTAGCGGAGTTCCCACAGATACGCAGTATTTT.

The sample holds a few counts of this clonotype. The rearrangement uses TRBV10-2 and TRBJ2-3; D unclear. Germline V CDR1 and CDR2: WSHSY, SAAADI. The V gene lost 1 base and the J gene lost 5 bases, with 4 bases spanning the gap. The CDR3 runs to 12 residues. CDR3 DNA: TGCGCCAGCAGTGAGTGGGTAGATACGCAGTATTTT. Translating it yields CASSEWVDTQYF.

This clonotype has more than one count but fewer than ten. V usage is TRBV5-1 and J usage is TRBJ2-1; 7 bases are shared with TRBD2. Per germline, CDR1 SGHRS and CDR2 YFSETQ. This CDR3 contains 16 residues. V lost 0 bases and J lost 2; bases outside the gene matches: 5. This CDR3 is CASSLGSSGPYNEQFF. CDR3 nucleotides: TGCGCCAGCAGCTTGGGGTCTAGCGGACCCTACAATGAGCAGTTCTTC.

The CDR3 coding sequence is TGTGCCAGCAGCTTAGCGGAGGGGACAGGGGAGCAGTACTTC. Translating it yields CASSLAEGTGEQYF. This rearrangement joins TRBV18 to TRBJ2-7, with 9 bases lining up with TRBD1. The CDR3 loop spans 14 amino acids. Trimming at V came to 8 bases and at J to 7 bases, leaving 12 bases not matched to a gene. CDR1 KGHSH and CDR2 LQKENI come from the germline V gene. The full variable domain, rest sourced from reference TRBV18 and TRBJ2-7, is NAGVMQNPRHLVRRRGQEARLRCSPMKGHSHVYWYRQLPEEGLKFMVYLQKENIIDESGMPKERFSAEFPKEGPSILRIQQVVRGDSAAYFCASSLAEGTGEQYFGPGTRLTVT.